This T cell receptor (beta chain) originates from a study of blood T cell repertoires in COVID-19. As for the study in general: There were acute and convalescent COVID-19 samples, and they came from the United States, Italy and Spain. PBMCs, B-cell-depleted T cells, or T cells were the source of the cDNA or gDNA that made up the material.

This CDR3 contains 15 residues. Germline V gives CDR1 SGHVS, CDR2 FNYEAQ. The trim removed 5 bases at V and 1 base at J, leaving 4 bases unmatched. Only in-frame clones appear in the TCRdb table, and some are missing; sequencing was by immunoSEQ multiplex PCR. The sample consists of approximately 26,000 clones, around 90% of them appearing once. This clonotype was sampled from an older woman with active COVID-19. Sequenced material: peripheral blood. The chain employs TRBV7-6 and TRBJ2-1; 8 bases agree with TRBD2. The CDR3 here is CASSPAGESYNEQFF. The CDR3 DNA is TGTGCCAGCAGCCCAGCGGGGGAATCCTACAATGAGCAGTTCTTC. Full variable domain (rest looked up from reference TRBV7-6 and TRBJ2-1): GAGVSQSPRYKVTKRGQDVALRCDPISGHVSLYWYRQALGQGPEFLTYFNYEAQQDKSGLPNDRFSAERPEGSISTLTIQRTEQRDSAMYRCASSPAGESYNEQFFGPGTRLTVL.